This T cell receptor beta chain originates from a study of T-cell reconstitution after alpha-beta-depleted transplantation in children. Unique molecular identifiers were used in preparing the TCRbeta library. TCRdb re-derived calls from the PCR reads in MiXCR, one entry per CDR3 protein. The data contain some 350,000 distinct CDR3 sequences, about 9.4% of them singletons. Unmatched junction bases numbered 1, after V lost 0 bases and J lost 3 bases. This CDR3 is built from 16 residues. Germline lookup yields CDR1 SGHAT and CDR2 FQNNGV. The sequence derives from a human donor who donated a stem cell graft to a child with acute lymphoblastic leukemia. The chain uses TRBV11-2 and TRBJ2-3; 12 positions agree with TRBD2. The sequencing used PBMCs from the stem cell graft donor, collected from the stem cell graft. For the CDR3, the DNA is TGTGCCAGCAGCTTAGATGGGACTAGCGGGACAGATACGCAGTATTTT. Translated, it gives CASSLDGTSGTDTQYF.